These 13 T cell receptor beta chains were sequenced from one sample in a study of lymphopenia after photon versus proton radiotherapy. The table came from immunoSEQ multiplex PCR; TCRdb's copy has only in-frame clones and leaves some out. The data contain about 83,000 clones, around four fifths of them seen just once; the ten biggest clones take up 1.3% to 1.5%. Source: peripheral blood, taken from a patient treated with proton-based radiotherapy. The receptors here all came from a man aged 55-75 years with pancreatic cancer.

This clone was seen more than once but under ten times. This chain connects TRBV5-8 to TRBJ2-5; 7 positions match TRBD2. The germline CDR1 and CDR2 sequences are SGHTS and YDEGEE. This CDR3 is 14 amino acids long. V lost 6 bases and J lost 5; bases outside the gene matches: 10. This CDR3 reads CASTPRTRSETQYF. CDR3 DNA sequence: TGTGCCAGCACCCCGCGGACTAGATCGGAGACCCAGTACTTC.

The chain is built from TRBV27 and TRBJ2-3; TRBD2 aligns across 11 bases. Germline V gives CDR1 MNHEY, CDR2 SMNVEV (reference sequence). This CDR3 has 19 residues. V was pared by 5 bases and J by 4 bases, with 17 bases of the junction left unmatched. The CDR3 loop reads CASSPTTLYSGRASDTQYF. The CDR3, as DNA: TGTGCCAGCAGTCCAACGACATTGTATAGCGGGAGGGCCTCAGATACGCAGTATTTT.

The V call is TRBV6-1, the J call TRBJ1-2, with TRBD1 identical over 9 bases. CDR1 and CDR2 from the germline V gene are MNHNS and SASEGT. J was trimmed by 4 bases and V by 4 bases; bases with no gene match: 7. The CDR3 contains 15 residues. The CDR3 protein is CASSGGQGFIYGYTF. For the CDR3, the DNA is TGTGCCAGCAGTGGGGGACAGGGCTTTATCTATGGCTACACCTTC.

The chain is built from TRBV18 and TRBJ2-7; D is ambiguous. V was clipped by 2 bases and J by 4 bases, with 15 bases between them. Looked up from germline, CDR1 is KGHSH and CDR2 is LQKENI. This CDR3 has 15 amino acids. This CDR3 reads CASSPTPGRIYEQYF. CDR3 bases: TGTGCCAGCTCACCAACCCCAGGCAGGATATACGAGCAGTACTTC. Combining the CDR3 with reference TRBV18 and TRBJ2-7 gives the whole variable domain NAGVMQNPRHLVRRRGQEARLRCSPMKGHSHVYWYRQLPEEGLKFMVYLQKENIIDESGMPKERFSAEFPKEGPSILRIQQVVRGDSAAYFCASSPTPGRIYEQYFGPGTRLTVT.

This chain links TRBV18 with TRBJ1-5, with D unresolved. The germline CDR1 and CDR2 sequences are KGHSH and LQKENI. The CDR3 runs 14 residues. V was clipped by 2 bases and J by 6 bases, with 11 bases between them. Here the CDR3 reads CASSPIPAGQPQHF. The CDR3, as DNA: TGTGCCAGCTCACCAATCCCAGCGGGTCAGCCCCAGCATTTT.

The rearrangement links TRBV11-2 to TRBJ2-7; D gene ambiguous. The CDR3 has 14 amino acids. Germline V gene lookup returns CDR1 SGHAT and CDR2 FQNNGV. Trimming shortened V by 0 bases and J by 5 bases, and 11 bases separated the two germline ends. CDR3 in DNA: TGTGCCAGCAGCTTAGACCTTGCCGCAAACGAGCAGTACTTC. Translated: CASSLDLAANEQYF.

The rearrangement uses TRBV6-1 and TRBJ2-1; possible D gene TRBD1, 6 bases. Looked up from germline, CDR1 is MNHNS and CDR2 is SASEGT. V dropped 7 bases and J dropped 4 bases, with 17 bases sitting between them. The CDR3 has 15 amino acids. CDR3 protein: CASKGTTTGYNEQFF. The CDR3 nucleotides are TGTGCCAGCAAGGGGACAACCACTGGGTACAATGAGCAGTTCTTC.

As regards this clone: Mismatch with germline at one junction end may stem from a read error. The chain combines TRBV5-4 with TRBJ1-2; D may be TRBD1 (6 bases). Germline values: CDR1 SGHNT, CDR2 YYREEE (reference sequence). The CDR3 has 13 amino acids. This CDR3 reads CASSFGWGPQTRF. The CDR3 nucleotides read TGTGCCAGCAGCTTCGGGTGGGGGCCGCAAACCCGCTTC.

The chain combines TRBV28 with TRBJ1-2, with D unresolved. V lost 6 bases, J lost 7 bases, and 12 bases lay in between. The CDR3 contains 12 residues. CDR1 MDHEN and CDR2 SYDVKM come from the germline V gene. The CDR3 protein is CASRLRTGGYTF. In nucleotides, the CDR3 is TGTGCCAGCAGGCTTAGGACGGGTGGCTACACCTTC.

This clone was counted a single time. V is TRBV18 and J is TRBJ2-2, with 10 bases lining up with TRBD1. V shed 6 bases and J 0 bases; nucleotides not matched to a gene: 4. This CDR3 comprises 16 residues. Germline CDR1 reads KGHSH; CDR2 reads LQKENI. Here the CDR3 DNA reads TGTGCCAGCTCCCCTGGACAGGGGGCGAACACCGGGGAGCTGTTTTTT. This translates into CASSPGQGANTGELFF.

The chain uses TRBV30 and TRBJ1-2; D is possibly TRBD1 (6 bases). The CDR3 contains 10 residues. Trimming left V 3 bases short and J 10 bases short, with 9 bases between. CDR1 GTSNPN and CDR2 SVGIG come from the germline V gene (reference sequence). The CDR3 DNA is TGTGCCTGGAGAGGGGGTGCCTACACCTTC. Protein: CAWRGGAYTF. The variable domain in full, with the rest retrieved from reference TRBV30 and TRBJ1-2, is SQTIHQWPATLVQPVGSPLSLECTVEGTSNPNLYWYRQAAGRGLQLLFYSVGIGQISSEVPQNLSASRPQDRQFILSSKKLLLSDSGFYLCAWRGGAYTFGSGTRLTVV.

The rearrangement uses TRBV11-2 and TRBJ2-2, with D maybe TRBD2 (6 bases). The CDR3 spans 15 residues. Trimming took 5 bases from V and 5 from J, leaving 15 bases between them. From germline, CDR1 is SGHAT and CDR2 FQNNGV. The CDR3 is CASSPGLSGTGELFF. The CDR3, as DNA: TGTGCCAGCAGCCCAGGACTAAGTGGGACCGGGGAGCTGTTTTTT.

The chain has TRBV28 and TRBJ2-3; D is possibly TRBD2 (6 bases). V dropped 4 bases and J dropped 7 bases, with 18 bases sitting between them. Germline values: CDR1 MDHEN, CDR2 SYDVKM. The CDR3 has 15 amino acids. The CDR3 coding sequence is TGTGCCAGCAGTTCGGGCGGGGATGCGTTATATACGCAGTATTTT. Residues: CASSSGGDALYTQYF.